This is a list of T cell receptor beta chains from one sample in a study of T cells in tuberculosis. TCRdb's copy holds only in-frame clones and misses some; the assay was immunoSEQ multiplex PCR. The repertoire holds about 59,000 clones, with 80% to 85% as singletons. Sequencing input: CD1b-GMM tetramer-negative cells sorted from PBMCs. These receptors originate from an adult woman with latent tuberculosis. Each CDR3 is given with its conserved first and last residue. A D gene is named only where the DNA matches it firmly. Clone size is shown for a subset of rows, as once, few, many or a class of expanded clone.

v_call,d_call,j_call,clone_size,cdr3_nt,cdr3_aa
TRBV18,TRBD1,TRBJ1-2,NA,TGTGCCAGCTCACCGAGGACAGGTGACTATGGCTACACCTTC,CASSPRTGDYGYTF
TRBV2,NA,TRBJ1-5,NA,TGTGCCAGCACCCTGGGACTGACGAGCAATCAGCCCCAGCATTTT,CASTLGLTSNQPQHF
TRBV4-1,TRBD1,TRBJ2-2,NA,TGCGCCAGCAGCCACGGGACAGGGGGCCACACCGGGGAGCTGTTTTTT,CASSHGTGGHTGELFF
TRBV4-3,NA,TRBJ1-5,NA,TGCGCCAGCAGCCAAGATGGGGAGGGGCCCCAGCATTTT,CASSQDGEGPQHF
TRBV29-1,TRBD1,TRBJ2-7,NA,TGCAGCGCCTGGACAGGGTCCTCCTACGAGCAGTACTTC,CSAWTGSSYEQYF
TRBV7-2,TRBD1,TRBJ2-1,NA,TGTGCCAGCAGCTCCCGCACACAGGGGGGTGAGCAGTTCTTC,CASSSRTQGGEQFF
TRBV7-6,TRBD2,TRBJ2-2,NA,TGTGCCAGCAGCCTACAAGCGGGACCGAACACCGGGGAGCTGTTTTTT,CASSLQAGPNTGELFF
TRBV2,NA,TRBJ1-2,NA,TGTGCCAGCCGGGAGGGGCAGCACTATGGCTACACCTTC,CASREGQHYGYTF
TRBV2,NA,TRBJ2-3,NA,TGTGCCAGCAAGACTGGGGGCCCAGATACGCAGTATTTT,CASKTGGPDTQYF
TRBV4-1,NA,TRBJ2-7,once,TGCGCCAGCAGCCAAGTTTGGGGAGGGGGTTTCTACGAGCAGTACTTC,CASSQVWGGGFYEQYF
TRBV10-3,NA,TRBJ2-7,once,TGTGCCACCTCGGACACCTCCTACGAGCAGTACTTC,CATSDTSYEQYF
TRBV7-3,TRBD1,TRBJ2-1,few,TGTGCCAGCAGTTCCGGGACAGGGAATGAGCAGTTCTTC,CASSSGTGNEQFF
TRBV25-1,TRBD2,TRBJ2-1,NA,TGTGCCAGCAGTAGAGCGGGAGGGATCTCCTACAATGAGCAGTTCTTC,CASSRAGGISYNEQFF
TRBV7-2,NA,TRBJ1-5,once,TGTGCCAGCAGCTTAGGAAATCGGGGTCAGCCCCAGCATTTT,CASSLGNRGQPQHF
TRBV6-6,NA,TRBJ1-5,NA,TGTGCCAGCACGGGGGGGGACCGGGGACGGCCCCAGCATTTT,CASTGGDRGRPQHF
TRBV19,NA,TRBJ1-2,few,TGTGCCAGTAGCCCGGGAGGCAGACCTAACTATGGCTACACCTTC,CASSPGGRPNYGYTF
TRBV11-2,NA,TRBJ2-7,NA,TGTGCCAGCAGCTCCAGGGGAAGGAGGTACGAGCAGTACTTC,CASSSRGRRYEQYF
TRBV5-1,TRBD1,TRBJ1-3,NA,TGCGCCAGCAGCTCACAGGGGTCTGGAAACACCATATATTTT,CASSSQGSGNTIYF
TRBV6-1,NA,TRBJ2-1,once,TGTGCCAGCAAGCCGACATCTTACAATGAGCAGTTCTTC,CASKPTSYNEQFF
TRBV19,TRBD1,TRBJ1-6,NA,TGTGCCAGTAGTATTGAGGGGGCTTATTCACCCCTCCACTTT,CASSIEGAYSPLHF
TRBV18,TRBD1,TRBJ2-3,NA,TGTGCCAGCTCCCAGGGACAGGGGAAGGCTACGCAGTATTTT,CASSQGQGKATQYF
TRBV19,TRBD2,TRBJ2-5,NA,TGTGACAGTAGTGCTACCACCCCGGGACTAGCGGGCGAGAGGGGACAGACCCAGTACTTC,CDSSATTPGLAGERGQTQYF
TRBV27,NA,TRBJ2-7,NA,TGTGCCAGCAGAGGTTGGAGCACCTACGAGCAGTACTTC,CASRGWSTYEQYF
TRBV2,NA,TRBJ2-2,NA,TGTGCCAGCGGGCAGGTCCCAACCGGGGAGCTGTTTTTT,CASGQVPTGELFF
TRBV4-1,TRBD2,TRBJ2-1,NA,TGCGCCAGCAGCCTTGGACTAGCGGGAGCTCTGGAGCAGTTCTTC,CASSLGLAGALEQFF
TRBV9,NA,TRBJ2-2,NA,TGTGCCAGCAGCCTTGCTATAACCGGGGAGCTGTTTTTT,CASSLAITGELFF
TRBV4-2,NA,TRBJ1-4,NA,TGTGCCAGCAGCCAAGAACCGGGTGGCAGGGTAAATGAAAAACTGTTTTTT,CASSQEPGGRVNEKLFF
TRBV28,NA,TRBJ1-6,NA,TGTGCCAGCAGTTTAGCCCGGCGGAATTCACCCCTCCACTTT,CASSLARRNSPLHF
TRBV7-2,NA,TRBJ2-3,NA,TGTGCCAGCACCCTGGGGGGTGTCGCGGATACGCAGTATTTT,CASTLGGVADTQYF
TRBV6-5,NA,TRBJ1-5,NA,TGTGCCAGCAGGCTGCGGGACTTTAGCAATCAGCCCCAGCATTTT,CASRLRDFSNQPQHF
TRBV5-1,NA,TRBJ2-7,NA,TGCGCCAGCAGCCCTAGCGGACAGGGATACGAGCAGTACTTC,CASSPSGQGYEQYF
TRBV30,NA,TRBJ2-2,NA,TGTGCCTGGAGCCTTGCGACCGGGGAGCTGTTTTTT,CAWSLATGELFF
TRBV29-1,NA,TRBJ2-5,NA,TGCAGCGTTCGGGGGGCAGAGACCCAGTACTTC,CSVRGAETQYF
TRBV19,TRBD1,TRBJ1-1,once,TGTGCCAGTAGCTCGGACAGGCGTCCTATGGAAGCTTTCTTT,CASSSDRRPMEAFF
TRBV4-3,TRBD2,TRBJ2-1,NA,TGCGCCAGCAGTCTGACGACAAGCGGGGGGGCCTACAATGAGCAGTTCTTC,CASSLTTSGGAYNEQFF
TRBV11-3,NA,TRBJ2-4,NA,TGTGCCAGCAGCCAGGAGGGAGCCAAAAACATTCAGTACTTC,CASSQEGAKNIQYF
TRBV28,TRBD2,TRBJ2-7,NA,TGTGCCAGCAGTTCCCGGCGGGGGGACAACGAGCAGTACTTC,CASSSRRGDNEQYF
TRBV27,TRBD1,TRBJ1-2,NA,TGTGCCAGCAGGCCCGGGGGTACAGGGGCCAGTGGCTACACCTTC,CASRPGGTGASGYTF
TRBV4-3,NA,TRBJ2-3,NA,TGCGCCAGCAGCCAAGATAAAGTTCGGGGGTCGGTCACAGATACGCAGTATTTT,CASSQDKVRGSVTDTQYF
TRBV28,NA,TRBJ1-6,once,TGTGCCAGCACACCGACAGGTTATAATTCACCCCTCCACTTT,CASTPTGYNSPLHF
TRBV30,TRBD1,TRBJ1-3,NA,TGTGCCTCAGTAGGGGGCCGGAACACCATATATTTT,CASVGGRNTIYF
TRBV9,NA,TRBJ2-5,NA,TGTGCCAGCAGCGTAGGCGGGGCAGGGGAGACCCAGTACTTC,CASSVGGAGETQYF
TRBV21-1,NA,TRBJ2-3,NA,TGTGCCAGCAGTAGAAGGGGGCGGCTAGACCCAGATACGCAGTATTTT,CASSRRGRLDPDTQYF
TRBV10-3,NA,TRBJ2-3,NA,TGTGCCACCGGTCAAACAGATACGCAGTATTTT,CATGQTDTQYF
TRBV6-5,TRBD2,TRBJ2-1,NA,TGTGCCAGCAGTTCTACTAGCGGGGGATATGAGCAGTTCTTC,CASSSTSGGYEQFF
TRBV6-5,TRBD1,TRBJ1-2,NA,TGTGCCAGCAGTTACGGAAGGGGGCTGGACTATGGCTACACCTTC,CASSYGRGLDYGYTF
TRBV9,TRBD2,TRBJ2-1,NA,TGTGCCAGCAGCCTAGGACTAGCGGGAGGATCCTACAATGAGCAGTTCTTC,CASSLGLAGGSYNEQFF